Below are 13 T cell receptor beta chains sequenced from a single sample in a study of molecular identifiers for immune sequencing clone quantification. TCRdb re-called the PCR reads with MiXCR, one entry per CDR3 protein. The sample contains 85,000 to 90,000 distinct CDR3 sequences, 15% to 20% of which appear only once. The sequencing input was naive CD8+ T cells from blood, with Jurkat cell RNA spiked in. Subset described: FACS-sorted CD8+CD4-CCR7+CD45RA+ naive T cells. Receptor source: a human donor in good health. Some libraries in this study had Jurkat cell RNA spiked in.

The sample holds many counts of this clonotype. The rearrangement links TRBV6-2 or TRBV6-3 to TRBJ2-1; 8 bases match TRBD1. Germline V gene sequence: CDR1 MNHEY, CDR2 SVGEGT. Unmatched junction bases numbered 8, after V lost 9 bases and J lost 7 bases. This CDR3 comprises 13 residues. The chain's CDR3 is CASSGQATNEQFF. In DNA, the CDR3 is TGTGCCAGTTCGGGACAGGCGACGAATGAGCAGTTCTTC.

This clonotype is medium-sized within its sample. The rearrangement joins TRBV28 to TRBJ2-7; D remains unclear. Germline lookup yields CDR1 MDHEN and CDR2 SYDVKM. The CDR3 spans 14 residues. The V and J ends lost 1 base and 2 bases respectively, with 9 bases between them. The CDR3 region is CASSLFPGAYEQYF. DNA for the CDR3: TGTGCCAGCAGTTTATTCCCGGGTGCCTACGAGCAGTACTTC. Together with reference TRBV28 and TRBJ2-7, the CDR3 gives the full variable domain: DVKVTQSSRYLVKRTGEKVFLECVQDMDHENMFWYRQDPGLGLRLIYFSYDVKMKEKGDIPEGYSVSREKKERFSLILESASTNQTSMYLCASSLFPGAYEQYFGPGTRLTVT.

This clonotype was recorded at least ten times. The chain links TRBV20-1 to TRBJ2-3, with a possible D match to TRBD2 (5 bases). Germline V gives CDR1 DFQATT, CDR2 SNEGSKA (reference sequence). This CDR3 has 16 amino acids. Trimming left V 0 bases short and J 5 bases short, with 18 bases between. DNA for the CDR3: TGCAGTGCTAGAGATCTTCTAGCTGGAACGATAGATACGCAGTATTTT. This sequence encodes CSARDLLAGTIDTQYF.

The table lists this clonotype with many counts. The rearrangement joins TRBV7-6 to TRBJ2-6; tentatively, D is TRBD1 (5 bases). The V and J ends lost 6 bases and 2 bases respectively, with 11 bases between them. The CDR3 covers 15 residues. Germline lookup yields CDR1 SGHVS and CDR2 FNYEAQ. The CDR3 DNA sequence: TGTGCCAGCAGGTCAGGGCCCGCTGGGGCCAACGTCCTGACTTTC. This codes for CASRSGPAGANVLTF.

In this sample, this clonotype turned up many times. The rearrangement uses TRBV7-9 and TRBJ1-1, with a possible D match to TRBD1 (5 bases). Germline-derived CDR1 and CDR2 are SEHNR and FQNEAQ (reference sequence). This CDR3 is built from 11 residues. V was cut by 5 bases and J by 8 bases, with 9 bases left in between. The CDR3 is CASSLDREAFF. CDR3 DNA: TGTGCCAGCAGCCTTGACAGAGAAGCTTTCTTT. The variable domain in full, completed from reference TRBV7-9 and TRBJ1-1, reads DTGVSQNPRHKITKRGQNVTFRCDPISEHNRLYWYRQTLGQGPEFLTYFQNEAQLEKSRLLSDRFSAERPKGSFSTLEIQRTEQGDSAMYLCASSLDREAFFGQGTRLTVV.

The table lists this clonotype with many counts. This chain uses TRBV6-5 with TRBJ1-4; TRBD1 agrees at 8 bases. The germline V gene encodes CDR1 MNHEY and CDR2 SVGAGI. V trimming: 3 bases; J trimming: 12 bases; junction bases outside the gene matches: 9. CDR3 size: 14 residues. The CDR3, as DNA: TGTGCCAGCAGTTATGGACAGGGACTTCAAGAACTGTTTTTT. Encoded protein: CASSYGQGLQELFF.

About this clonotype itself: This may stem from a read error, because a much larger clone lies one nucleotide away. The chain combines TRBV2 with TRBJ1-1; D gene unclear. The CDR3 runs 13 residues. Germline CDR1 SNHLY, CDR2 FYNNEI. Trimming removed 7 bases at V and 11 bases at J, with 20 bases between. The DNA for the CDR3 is TGTGCCAGCATCTCCCTTCCCCAACCTCTGGCTTTCTTT. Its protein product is CASISLPQPLAFF. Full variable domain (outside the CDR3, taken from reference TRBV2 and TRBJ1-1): EPEVTQTPSHQVTQMGQEVILRCVPISNHLYFYWYRQILGQKVEFLVSFYNNEISEKSEIFDDQFSVERPDGSNFTLKIRSTKLEDSAMYFCASISLPQPLAFFGQGTRLTVV.

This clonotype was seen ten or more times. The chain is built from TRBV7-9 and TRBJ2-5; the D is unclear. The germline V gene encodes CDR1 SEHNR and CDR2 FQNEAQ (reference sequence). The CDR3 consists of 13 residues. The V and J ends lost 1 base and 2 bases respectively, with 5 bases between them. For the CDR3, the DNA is TGTGCCAGCAGCTTAGACGGACAAGAGACCCAGTACTTC. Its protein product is CASSLDGQETQYF.

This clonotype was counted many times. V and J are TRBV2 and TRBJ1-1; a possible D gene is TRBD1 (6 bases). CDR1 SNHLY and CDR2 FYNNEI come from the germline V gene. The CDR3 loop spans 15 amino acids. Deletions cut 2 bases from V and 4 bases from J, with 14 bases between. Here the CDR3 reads CASSELREGGTEAFF. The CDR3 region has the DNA TGTGCCAGCAGTGAATTGAGGGAGGGGGGCACTGAAGCTTTCTTT.

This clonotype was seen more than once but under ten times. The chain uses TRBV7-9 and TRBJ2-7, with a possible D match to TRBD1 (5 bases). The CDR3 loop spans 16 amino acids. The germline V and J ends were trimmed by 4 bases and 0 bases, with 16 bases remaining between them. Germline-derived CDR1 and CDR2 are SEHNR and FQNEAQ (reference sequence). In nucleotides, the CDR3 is TGTGCCAGCAGCTCAACTCTACAGGATAGCTCCTACGAGCAGTACTTC. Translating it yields CASSSTLQDSSYEQYF.

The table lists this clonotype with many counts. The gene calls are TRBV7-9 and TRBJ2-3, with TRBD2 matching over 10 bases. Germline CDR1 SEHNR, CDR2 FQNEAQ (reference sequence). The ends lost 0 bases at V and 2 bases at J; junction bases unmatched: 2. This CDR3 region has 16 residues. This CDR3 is CASSLALAGATDTQYF. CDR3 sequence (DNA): TGTGCCAGCAGCTTAGCGCTAGCGGGGGCCACAGATACGCAGTATTTT.

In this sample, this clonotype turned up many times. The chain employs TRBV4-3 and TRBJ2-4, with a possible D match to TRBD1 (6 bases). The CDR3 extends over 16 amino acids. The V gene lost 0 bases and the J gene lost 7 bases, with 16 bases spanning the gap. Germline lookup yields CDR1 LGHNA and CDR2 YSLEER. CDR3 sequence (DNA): TGCGCCAGCAGCCAAGATAACAGGGAATATGGGAACATTCAGTACTTC. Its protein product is CASSQDNREYGNIQYF.

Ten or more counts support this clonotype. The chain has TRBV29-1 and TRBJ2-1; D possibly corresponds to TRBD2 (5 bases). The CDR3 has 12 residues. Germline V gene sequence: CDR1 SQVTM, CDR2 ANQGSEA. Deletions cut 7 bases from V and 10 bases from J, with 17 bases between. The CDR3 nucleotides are TGCAGCGCATGGACTCCGACGGGGGAGCAGTTCTTC. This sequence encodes CSAWTPTGEQFF.